Listed below are T cell receptor beta chains from one sample, sequenced in a study of siplizumab effects on memory and regulatory T cells. Their recognized antigens are unknown. Profiling relied on immunoSEQ multiplex PCR, and the TCRdb table lists in-frame clones only, not all of them. Of 8,500 to 10,000 clones in the sample, roughly two fifths were seen once. The sequenced sample was CFSE-low (dividing) CD4+ T cells sorted from an allogeneic mixed lymphocyte reaction. These receptors were taken from a human donor in good health; the cells came from an allogeneic mixed lymphocyte reaction. Both conserved end residues are part of each CDR3. Each record gives: J gene, V gene, CDR3 protein.

J: TRBJ2-7; V: TRBV27; CDR3: CASSGLAGEGNYEQYF
J: TRBJ2-7; V: TRBV15; CDR3: CATSRGSGRTYEQYF
J: TRBJ2-5; V: TRBV5-8; CDR3: CASSLGDGAQETQYF
J: TRBJ1-5; V: TRBV19; CDR3: CASSVTGGTQPQHF
J: TRBJ2-7; V: TRBV2; CDR3: CASSLPGPYEQYF
J: TRBJ1-4; V: TRBV29-1; CDR3: CSVGQGGGEKLFF
J: TRBJ1-5; V: TRBV6-6; CDR3: CASSYGRNQPQHF
J: TRBJ1-2; V: TRBV7-2; CDR3: CASSLRTYGYTF
J: TRBJ1-6; V: TRBV7-9; CDR3: CASRVQGRNSPLHF
J: TRBJ2-6; V: TRBV29-1; CDR3: CSVDLQGGGANVLTF
J: TRBJ1-4; V: TRBV27; CDR3: CASSLRRGEKLFF
J: TRBJ2-7; V: TRBV5-6; CDR3: CASSWGQGSYEQYF
J: TRBJ2-7; V: TRBV18; CDR3: CASSSRQGGFDEQYF
J: TRBJ2-7; V: TRBV6-5; CDR3: CASSQLLAYEQYF
J: -; V: TRBV5-1; CDR3: CASSFSGTYEQYF
J: TRBJ1-1; V: TRBV18; CDR3: CASSPNTEAFF
J: TRBJ2-2; V: TRBV7-3; CDR3: CASSLTGSTLTGELFF
J: TRBJ2-3; V: TRBV9; CDR3: CASSVNVGGTDTQYF
J: TRBJ1-2; V: TRBV13; CDR3: CASSLARDGANYGYTF
J: TRBJ1-1; V: TRBV12-5; CDR3: CASGGTLKATEAFF
J: TRBJ1-2; V: TRBV2; CDR3: CASSAWGQTNYGYTF
J: TRBJ2-3; V: TRBV19; CDR3: CASSGSGGATQYF
J: TRBJ1-2; V: TRBV6-6; CDR3: CASTHRGENYGYTF
J: TRBJ1-2; V: TRBV9; CDR3: CASSVVEGGGYTF
J: TRBJ1-2; V: TRBV30; CDR3: CAWSTRDSNYGYTF
J: TRBJ2-3; V: TRBV5-4; CDR3: CASSLGQGLYTQYF
J: TRBJ2-2; V: TRBV5-8; CDR3: CASSLVSGYTGELFF
J: TRBJ2-1; V: TRBV2; CDR3: CASREPTGTSGAHMGSNEQFF
J: TRBJ2-7; V: TRBV4-1; CDR3: CASSQDSISGTGSYEQYF
J: TRBJ2-2; V: TRBV7-3; CDR3: CASSFHPGTLLTGELFF